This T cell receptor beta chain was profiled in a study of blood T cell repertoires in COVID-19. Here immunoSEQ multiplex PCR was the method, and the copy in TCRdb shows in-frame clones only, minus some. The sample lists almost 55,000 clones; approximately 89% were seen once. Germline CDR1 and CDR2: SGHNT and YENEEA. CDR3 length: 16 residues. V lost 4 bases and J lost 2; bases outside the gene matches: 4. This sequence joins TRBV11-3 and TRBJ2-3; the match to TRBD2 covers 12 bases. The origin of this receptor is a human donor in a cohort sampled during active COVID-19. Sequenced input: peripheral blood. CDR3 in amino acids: CASSWGLAGLTDTQYF. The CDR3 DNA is TGTGCCAGCAGCTGGGGACTAGCGGGCCTCACAGATACGCAGTATTTT.